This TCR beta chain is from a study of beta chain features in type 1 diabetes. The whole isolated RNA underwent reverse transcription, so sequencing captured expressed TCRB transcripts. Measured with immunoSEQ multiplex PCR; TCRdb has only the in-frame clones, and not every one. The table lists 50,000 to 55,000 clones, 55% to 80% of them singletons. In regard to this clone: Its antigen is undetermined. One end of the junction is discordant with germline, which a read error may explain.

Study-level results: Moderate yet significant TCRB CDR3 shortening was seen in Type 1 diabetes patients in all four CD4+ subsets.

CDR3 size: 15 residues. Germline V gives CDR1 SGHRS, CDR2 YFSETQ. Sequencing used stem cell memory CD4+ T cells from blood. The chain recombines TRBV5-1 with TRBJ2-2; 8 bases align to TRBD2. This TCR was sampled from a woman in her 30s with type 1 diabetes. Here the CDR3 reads CASSVQRENPGELFF. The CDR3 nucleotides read TGCGCCAGCAGCGTACAGCGGGAGAACCCCGGGGAGCTGTTTTTT.